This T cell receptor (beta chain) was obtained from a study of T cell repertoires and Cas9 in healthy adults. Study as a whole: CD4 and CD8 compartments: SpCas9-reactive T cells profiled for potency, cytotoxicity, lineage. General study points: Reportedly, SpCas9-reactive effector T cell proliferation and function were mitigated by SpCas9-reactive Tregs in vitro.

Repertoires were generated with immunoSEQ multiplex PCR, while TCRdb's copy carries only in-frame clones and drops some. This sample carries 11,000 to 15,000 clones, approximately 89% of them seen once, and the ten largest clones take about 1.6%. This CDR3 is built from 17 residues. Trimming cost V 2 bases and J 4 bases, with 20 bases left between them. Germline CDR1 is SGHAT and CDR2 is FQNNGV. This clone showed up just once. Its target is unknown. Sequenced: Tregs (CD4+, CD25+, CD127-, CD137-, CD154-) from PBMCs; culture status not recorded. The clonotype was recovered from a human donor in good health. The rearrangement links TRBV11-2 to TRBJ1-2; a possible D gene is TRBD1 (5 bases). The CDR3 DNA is TGTGCCAGCAGCTTATCCCCCCCCCAGGGTATCGTCTATGGCTACACCTTC. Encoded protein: CASSLSPPQGIVYGYTF. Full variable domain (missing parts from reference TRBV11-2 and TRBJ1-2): EAGVAQSPRYKIIEKRQSVAFWCNPISGHATLYWYQQILGQGPKLLIQFQNNGVVDDSQLPKDRFSAERLKGVDSTLKIQPAKLEDSAVYLCASSLSPPQGIVYGYTFGSGTRLTVV.